The rows below give T cell receptor beta chains drawn from one sample of a study of T cells in Graves' hyperthyroidism and ophthalmopathy. TCRdb redid the calling of the multiplex PCR reads with MiXCR, one entry per CDR3 protein. The table lists about 590,000 distinct CDR3 sequences, 12% to 15% of them singletons, with roughly 7% in the top ten. The sample comprised blood. The source of these receptors is a woman between 18 and 29 years old with Graves' ophthalmopathy. The CDR3 runs from the conserved cysteine through the conserved F or W. The order of the fields is V gene, J gene, clone size, D gene, CDR3 protein, CDR3 DNA. D genes are given only for firm matches. The size entry is marked missing in some rows and otherwise reads once, few, many or a size class.

v_call: TRBV24-1
j_call: TRBJ2-1
clone_size: many
d_call: TRBD2
cdr3_aa: CATSDSPASGRGYEQFF
cdr3_nt: TGTGCCACCAGTGATTCCCCGGCTAGCGGGAGAGGATATGAGCAGTTCTTC

v_call: TRBV20-1
j_call: TRBJ2-1
clone_size: .
d_call: .
cdr3_aa: CSAIGRGTATNEQFF
cdr3_nt: TGCAGTGCAATCGGTAGGGGGACTGCTACTAATGAGCAGTTCTTC

v_call: TRBV30
j_call: TRBJ2-3
clone_size: many
d_call: TRBD2
cdr3_aa: CAWRKAGGGTDTQYF
cdr3_nt: TGTGCCTGGAGAAAAGCGGGAGGGGGCACAGATACGCAGTATTTT

v_call: TRBV11-3
j_call: TRBJ2-2
clone_size: many
d_call: .
cdr3_aa: CASSQGFGSAWVTGELFF
cdr3_nt: TGTGCCAGCAGCCAAGGATTTGGGAGCGCTTGGGTCACCGGGGAGCTGTTTTTT

v_call: TRBV5-1
j_call: TRBJ2-4
clone_size: .
d_call: .
cdr3_aa: CASSPGLRVIQYF
cdr3_nt: TGCGCCAGCAGCCCGGGTCTCAGGGTCATTCAGTACTTC

v_call: TRBV2
j_call: TRBJ1-2
clone_size: many
d_call: .
cdr3_aa: CASSAQTLSYGYTF
cdr3_nt: TGTGCCAGCAGTGCTCAAACTTTATCTTATGGCTACACCTTC

v_call: TRBV12-3/TRBV12-4
j_call: TRBJ2-1
clone_size: many
d_call: TRBD2
cdr3_aa: CASRKLAGGDNEQFF
cdr3_nt: TGTGCCAGCAGGAAACTAGCGGGGGGAGACAATGAGCAGTTCTTC

v_call: TRBV18
j_call: TRBJ2-1
clone_size: few
d_call: TRBD2
cdr3_aa: CASSPFSGTSESGNEQFF
cdr3_nt: TGTGCCAGCTCACCCTTCTCAGGGACTAGCGAGTCAGGCAATGAGCAGTTCTTC

v_call: TRBV7-9
j_call: TRBJ2-1
clone_size: many
d_call: .
cdr3_aa: CARAGPQHDDPGGRAYNEQFF
cdr3_nt: TGTGCCCGCGCCGGCCCCCAACACGACGACCCGGGGGGCCGTGCCTACAATGAGCAGTTCTTC

v_call: TRBV29-1
j_call: TRBJ2-1
clone_size: .
d_call: .
cdr3_aa: CSVDSAPAGNEQFF
cdr3_nt: TGCAGCGTTGATTCGGCTCCCGCGGGGAATGAGCAGTTCTTC

v_call: TRBV11-2
j_call: TRBJ1-1
clone_size: many
d_call: .
cdr3_aa: CASYDRRNSKAEAFF
cdr3_nt: TGTGCCAGCTATGACAGGAGAAACAGTAAGGCTGAAGCTTTCTTT

v_call: TRBV29-1
j_call: TRBJ2-3
clone_size: many
d_call: .
cdr3_aa: CSASGVADTQYF
cdr3_nt: TGCAGCGCATCAGGGGTTGCAGATACGCAGTATTTT

v_call: TRBV2
j_call: TRBJ1-5
clone_size: many
d_call: .
cdr3_aa: CATTSGYSNQPQHF
cdr3_nt: TGTGCCACCACCTCGGGGTATAGCAATCAGCCCCAGCATTTT

v_call: TRBV12-3/TRBV12-4
j_call: TRBJ1-6
clone_size: many
d_call: .
cdr3_aa: CASSFPVAVEGSYNSPLHF
cdr3_nt: TGTGCCAGCAGTTTCCCAGTAGCGGTTGAGGGCTCCTATAATTCACCCCTCCACTTT

v_call: TRBV9
j_call: TRBJ2-7
clone_size: many
d_call: TRBD1
cdr3_aa: CASSSMWTGVKQYF
cdr3_nt: TGTGCCAGCAGCTCCATGTGGACAGGGGTTAAGCAGTACTTC

v_call: TRBV7-3
j_call: TRBJ2-7
clone_size: few
d_call: TRBD2
cdr3_aa: CASSLDHGGGSGSLSYEQYF
cdr3_nt: TGTGCCAGCAGCTTAGACCACGGGGGAGGTAGCGGGAGCTTATCCTACGAGCAGTACTTC

v_call: TRBV9
j_call: TRBJ2-5
clone_size: .
d_call: TRBD1
cdr3_aa: CASSVRDRGSQETQYF
cdr3_nt: TGTGCCAGCAGCGTCCGGGACAGGGGGTCCCAAGAGACCCAGTACTTC

v_call: TRBV19
j_call: TRBJ1-5
clone_size: .
d_call: .
cdr3_aa: CANSPRAGENQPQHF
cdr3_nt: TGTGCCAATAGTCCCCGGGCAGGAGAGAATCAGCCCCAGCATTTT

v_call: TRBV27
j_call: TRBJ2-2
clone_size: .
d_call: .
cdr3_aa: CASSLSRFREPGELFF
cdr3_nt: TGTGCCAGCAGTCTGTCGAGATTCAGGGAGCCCGGGGAGCTGTTTTTT

v_call: TRBV10-2
j_call: TRBJ2-7
clone_size: .
d_call: .
cdr3_aa: CASRADRSVWGTGYEQYF
cdr3_nt: TGCGCCAGCAGAGCGGACCGGTCCGTGTGGGGTACTGGCTACGAGCAGTACTTC

v_call: TRBV7-2
j_call: TRBJ1-1
clone_size: many
d_call: .
cdr3_aa: CASSLVAPQSNTEAFF
cdr3_nt: TGTGCCAGCAGCTTAGTCGCTCCTCAATCGAACACTGAAGCTTTCTTT

v_call: TRBV4-2
j_call: TRBJ2-3
clone_size: few
d_call: TRBD2
cdr3_aa: CASSLAGEGVNTQYF
cdr3_nt: TGTGCCAGCAGCCTAGCGGGAGAAGGGGTAAATACGCAGTATTTT

v_call: TRBV30
j_call: TRBJ2-3
clone_size: once
d_call: TRBD2
cdr3_aa: CAWTSGSYPDTQYF
cdr3_nt: TGTGCCTGGACTAGCGGGAGTTACCCAGATACGCAGTATTTT

v_call: TRBV27
j_call: TRBJ2-3
clone_size: many
d_call: .
cdr3_aa: CASSRGGMPQYF
cdr3_nt: TGTGCCAGCAGTCGAGGCGGGATGCCGCAGTATTTT

v_call: TRBV6-5
j_call: TRBJ1-2
clone_size: few
d_call: TRBD1
cdr3_aa: CASTLAGTGMPYGYTF
cdr3_nt: TGTGCCAGCACTTTGGCCGGGACAGGGATGCCCTATGGCTACACCTTC

v_call: TRBV28
j_call: TRBJ1-5
clone_size: few
d_call: .
cdr3_aa: CASRVREISNQPQHF
cdr3_nt: TGTGCCAGCAGGGTCAGGGAGATTAGCAATCAGCCCCAGCATTTT